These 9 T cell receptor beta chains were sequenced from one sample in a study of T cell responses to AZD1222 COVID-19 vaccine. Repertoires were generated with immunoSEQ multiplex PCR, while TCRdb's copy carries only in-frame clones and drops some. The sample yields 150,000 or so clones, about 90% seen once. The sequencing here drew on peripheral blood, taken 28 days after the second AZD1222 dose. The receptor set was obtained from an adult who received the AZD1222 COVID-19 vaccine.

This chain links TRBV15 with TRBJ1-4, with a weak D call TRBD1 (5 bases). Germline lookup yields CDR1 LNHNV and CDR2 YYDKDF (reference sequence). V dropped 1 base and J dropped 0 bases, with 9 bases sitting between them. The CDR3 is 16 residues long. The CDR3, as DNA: TGTGCCACCAGCAGAGTGCCCAGGGCAACTAATGAAAAACTGTTTTTT. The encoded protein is CATSRVPRATNEKLFF.

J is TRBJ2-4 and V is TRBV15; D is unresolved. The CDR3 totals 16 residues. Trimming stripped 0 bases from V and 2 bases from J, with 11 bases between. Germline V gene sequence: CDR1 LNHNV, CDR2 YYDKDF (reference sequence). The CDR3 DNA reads TGTGCCACCAGCAGAGATCTCACGGGTTCCAAAAACATTCAGTACTTC. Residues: CATSRDLTGSKNIQYF.

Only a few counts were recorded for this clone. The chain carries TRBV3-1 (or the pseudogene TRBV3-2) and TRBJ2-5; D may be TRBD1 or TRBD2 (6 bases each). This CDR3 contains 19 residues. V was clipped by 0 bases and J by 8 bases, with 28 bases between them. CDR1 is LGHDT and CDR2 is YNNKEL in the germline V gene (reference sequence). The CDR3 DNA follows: TGTGCCAGCAGCCAAGAGAGGGGGGTCCGGGACACCCGTCAAGGAACCCAGTACTTC. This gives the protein CASSQERGVRDTRQGTQYF.

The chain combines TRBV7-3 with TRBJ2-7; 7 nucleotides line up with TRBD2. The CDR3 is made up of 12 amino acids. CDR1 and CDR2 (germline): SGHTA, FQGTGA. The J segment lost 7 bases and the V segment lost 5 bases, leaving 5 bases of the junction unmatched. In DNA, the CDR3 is TGTGCCAGCAGCCACCCTAGCGGAGAGCAGTACTTC. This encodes CASSHPSGEQYF.

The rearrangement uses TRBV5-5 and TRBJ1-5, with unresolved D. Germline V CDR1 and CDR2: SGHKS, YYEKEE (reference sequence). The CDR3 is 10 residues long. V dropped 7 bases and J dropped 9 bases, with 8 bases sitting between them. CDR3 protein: CASAPGPQHF. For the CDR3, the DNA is TGTGCCAGCGCCCCGGGGCCCCAGCATTTT.

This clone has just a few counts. Here the CDR3 DNA reads TGTGCCAGCTCAAGGGTAGCGGGAGCAGATACGCAGTATTTT. This translates into CASSRVAGADTQYF. The V and J genes are TRBV18 and TRBJ2-3; 9 positions agree with TRBD2. Germline values: CDR1 KGHSH, CDR2 LQKENI. This CDR3 is built from 14 residues. Trimming removed 5 bases from V and 4 bases from J; junction bases left unmatched: 4. Based on the CDR3 plus reference TRBV18 and TRBJ2-3, the full variable domain is NAGVMQNPRHLVRRRGQEARLRCSPMKGHSHVYWYRQLPEEGLKFMVYLQKENIIDESGMPKERFSAEFPKEGPSILRIQQVVRGDSAAYFCASSRVAGADTQYFGPGTRLTVL.

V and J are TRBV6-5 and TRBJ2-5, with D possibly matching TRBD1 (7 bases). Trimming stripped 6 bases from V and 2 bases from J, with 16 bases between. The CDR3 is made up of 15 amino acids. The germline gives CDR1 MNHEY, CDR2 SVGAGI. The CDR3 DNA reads TGTGCCAGCAGCTTAGCGGCAGGGGGGCAAGAGACCCAGTACTTC. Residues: CASSLAAGGQETQYF.

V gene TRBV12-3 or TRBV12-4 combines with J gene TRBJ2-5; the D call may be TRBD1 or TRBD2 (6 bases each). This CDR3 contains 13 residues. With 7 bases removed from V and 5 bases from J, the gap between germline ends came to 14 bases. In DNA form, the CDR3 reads TGTGCCAGCACCAAAAGAGGGGGGGAGACCCAGTACTTC. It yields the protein CASTKRGGETQYF.

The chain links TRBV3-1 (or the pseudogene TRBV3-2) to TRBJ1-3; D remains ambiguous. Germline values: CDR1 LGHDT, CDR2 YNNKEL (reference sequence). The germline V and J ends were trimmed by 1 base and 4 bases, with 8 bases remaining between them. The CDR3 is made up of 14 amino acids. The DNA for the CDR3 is TGTGCCAGCAGCCAAGGGTCTCAGGGAAACACCATATATTTT. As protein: CASSQGSQGNTIYF.